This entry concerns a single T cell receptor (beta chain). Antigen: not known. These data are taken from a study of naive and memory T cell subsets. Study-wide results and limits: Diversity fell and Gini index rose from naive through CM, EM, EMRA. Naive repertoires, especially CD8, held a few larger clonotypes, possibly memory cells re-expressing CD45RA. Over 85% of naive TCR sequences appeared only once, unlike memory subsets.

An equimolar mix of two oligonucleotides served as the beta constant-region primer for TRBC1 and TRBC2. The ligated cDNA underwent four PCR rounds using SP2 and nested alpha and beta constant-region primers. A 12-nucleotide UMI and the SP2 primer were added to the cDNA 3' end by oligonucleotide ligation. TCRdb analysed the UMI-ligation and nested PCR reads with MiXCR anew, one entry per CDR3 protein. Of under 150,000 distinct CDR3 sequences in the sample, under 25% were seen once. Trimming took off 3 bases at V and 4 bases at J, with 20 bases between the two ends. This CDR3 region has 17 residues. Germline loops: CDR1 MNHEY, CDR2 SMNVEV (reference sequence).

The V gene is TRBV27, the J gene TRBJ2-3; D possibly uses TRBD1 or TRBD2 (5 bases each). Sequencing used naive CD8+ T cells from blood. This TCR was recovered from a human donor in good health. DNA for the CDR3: TGTGCCAGCAGTTTCGGGCAGGGTTTGATTAGCGCAGATACGCAGTATTTT. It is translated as CASSFGQGLISADTQYF.